This T cell receptor (beta chain) came from a study of HIV-infected patients and healthy controls. Alpha and beta constant-region primers primed reverse transcription of around 0.5 ug RNA. Alpha and beta chain libraries were made separately by chain-specific third strand synthesis with multiplexing indices. One entry per CDR3 protein, called by TCRdb with MiXCR from the 5' RACE reads. The sample consists of some 4,300 distinct CDR3 sequences, around 5.9% of them appearing once. This clonotype is medium-sized. Roughly three months, about 14 weeks, into antiretroviral therapy, follow-up blood was collected. The repertoire came from unfractionated whole blood and reflected all unsorted peripheral T cells. Germline lookup yields CDR1 SNHLY and CDR2 FYNNEI. This CDR3 is built from 13 residues. The V end lost 9 bases, the J end lost 2 bases, and 11 bases lay between the germline ends.

This TCR was sampled from an adult with HIV infection. The chain recombines TRBV2 with TRBJ2-1, with D possibly called TRBD1 or TRBD2 (6 bases each). The sequencing used blood, collected during antiretroviral therapy. CDR3 bases: TGTGCCAGGGAGGGGGACCCCTACAATGAGCAGTTCTTC. Amino acid sequence: CAREGDPYNEQFF.